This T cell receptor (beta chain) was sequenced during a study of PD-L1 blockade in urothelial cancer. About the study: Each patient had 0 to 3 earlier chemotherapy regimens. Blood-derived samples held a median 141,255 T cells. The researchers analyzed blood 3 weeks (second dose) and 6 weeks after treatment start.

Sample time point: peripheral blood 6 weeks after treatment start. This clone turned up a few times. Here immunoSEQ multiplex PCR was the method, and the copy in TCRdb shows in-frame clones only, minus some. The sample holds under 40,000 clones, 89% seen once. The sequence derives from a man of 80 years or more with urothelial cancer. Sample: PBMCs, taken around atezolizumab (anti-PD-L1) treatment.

The CDR3 nucleotides read TGTGCCAGCTCACCACCTTCGGGTTCAGCCGAGCAGTACTTC. It yields the protein CASSPPSGSAEQYF. The J gene is TRBJ2-7, the V gene TRBV18; D gene ambiguous. The CDR3 has 14 amino acids. Trimming pared 0 bases from V and 6 bases from J, leaving 12 bases between. Germline lookup yields CDR1 KGHSH and CDR2 LQKENI. Supplemented by reference TRBV18 and TRBJ2-7, the full variable domain reads NAGVMQNPRHLVRRRGQEARLRCSPMKGHSHVYWYRQLPEEGLKFMVYLQKENIIDESGMPKERFSAEFPKEGPSILRIQQVVRGDSAAYFCASSPPSGSAEQYFGPGTRLTVT.